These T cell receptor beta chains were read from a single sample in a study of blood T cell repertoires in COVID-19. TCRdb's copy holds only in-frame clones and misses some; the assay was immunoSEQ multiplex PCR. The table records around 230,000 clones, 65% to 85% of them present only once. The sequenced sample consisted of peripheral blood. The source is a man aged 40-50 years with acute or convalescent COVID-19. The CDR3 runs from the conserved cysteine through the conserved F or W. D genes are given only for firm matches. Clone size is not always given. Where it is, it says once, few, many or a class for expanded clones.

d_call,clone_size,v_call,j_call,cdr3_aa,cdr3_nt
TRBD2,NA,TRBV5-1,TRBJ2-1,CASSARERGNREQFF,TGCGCCAGCAGCGCTAGAGAGCGGGGTAATCGTGAGCAGTTCTTC
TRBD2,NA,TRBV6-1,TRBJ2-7,CASSEGTSGSTHEQYF,TGTGCCAGCAGCGAAGGGACTAGCGGGAGTACCCACGAGCAGTACTTC
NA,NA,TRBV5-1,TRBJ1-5,CASSPLGGGNQPQHF,TGCGCCAGCAGCCCGCTGGGAGGTGGCAATCAGCCCCAGCATTTT
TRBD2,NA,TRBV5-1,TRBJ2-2,CASSSAAGGNTGELFF,TGCGCCAGCAGCTCGGCAGCGGGGGGGAACACCGGGGAGCTGTTTTTT
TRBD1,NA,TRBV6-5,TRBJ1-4,CASSLRQGVQKLFF,TGTGCCAGCAGTTTGCGACAGGGGGTTCAAAAACTGTTTTTT
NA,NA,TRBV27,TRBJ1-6,CASSSPQGDSPLHF,TGTGCCAGCTCCTCCCCCCAGGGCGACTCACCCCTCCACTTT
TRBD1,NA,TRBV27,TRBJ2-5,CASCWTGKTQETQYF,TGTGCCAGCTGCTGGACAGGGAAGACACAAGAGACCCAGTACTTC
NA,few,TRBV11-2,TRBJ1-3,CASSLRGAEGNTIYF,TGTGCCAGCAGCTTAAGGGGCGCCGAGGGAAACACCATATATTTT
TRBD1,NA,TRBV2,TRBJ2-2,CASSVRTGGGGELFF,TGTGCCAGCAGCGTCCGGACAGGGGGCGGCGGGGAGCTGTTTTTT
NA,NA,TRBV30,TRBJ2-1,CAWSVDYPYNEQFF,TGTGCCTGGAGTGTCGACTATCCCTACAATGAGCAGTTCTTC
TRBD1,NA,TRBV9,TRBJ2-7,CASSVLGGAGEQYF,TGTGCCAGCAGCGTTTTAGGGGGCGCGGGTGAGCAGTACTTC
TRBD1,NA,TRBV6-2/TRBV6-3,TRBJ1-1,CASSSPGQGWKNTEAFF,TGTGCCAGCAGTTCCCCGGGACAGGGTTGGAAAAACACTGAAGCTTTCTTT
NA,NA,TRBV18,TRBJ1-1,CASSLSRVMNTEAFF,TGTGCCAGCTCACTAAGCAGGGTTATGAACACTGAAGCTTTCTTT
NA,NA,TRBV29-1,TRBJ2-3,CSVVEDTQYF,TGCAGCGTTGTTGAGGATACGCAGTATTTT
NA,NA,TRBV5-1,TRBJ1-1,CASSLGAQNTEAFF,TGCGCCAGCAGCTTAGGGGCGCAGAACACTGAAGCTTTCTTT
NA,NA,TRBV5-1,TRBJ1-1,CASANRVGEAFF,TGCGCCAGCGCCAACAGGGTTGGCGAAGCTTTCTTT
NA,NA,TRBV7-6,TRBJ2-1,CASSKDTYNEQFF,TGTGCCAGCAGCAAGGACACCTACAATGAGCAGTTCTTC
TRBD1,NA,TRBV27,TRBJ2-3,CASRDRGFFTDTQYF,TGTGCCAGCAGGGACAGGGGGTTCTTCACAGATACGCAGTATTTT
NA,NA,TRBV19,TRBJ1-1,CASRLRTENTEAFF,TGTGCCAGTAGATTAAGGACAGAAAACACTGAAGCTTTCTTT
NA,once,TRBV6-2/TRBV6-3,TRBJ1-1,CASSTIRGAEAFF,TGTGCCAGCAGTACAATAAGAGGCGCTGAAGCTTTCTTT
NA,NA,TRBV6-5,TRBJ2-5,CATLDRTEETQYF,TGTGCCACCCTCGACAGAACCGAAGAGACCCAGTACTTC
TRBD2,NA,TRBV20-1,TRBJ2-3,CSASLWEGRDTQYF,TGCAGTGCTAGTTTATGGGAGGGCCGAGATACGCAGTATTTT
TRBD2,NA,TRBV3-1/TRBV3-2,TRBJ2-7,CASSHTRAGGYEQYF,TGTGCCAGCAGCCATACGCGGGCGGGGGGCTACGAGCAGTACTTC
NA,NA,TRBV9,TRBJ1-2,CASSVGAADNYGYTF,TGTGCCAGCAGCGTAGGGGCTGCTGATAACTATGGCTACACCTTC
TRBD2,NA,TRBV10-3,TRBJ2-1,CAISDSGGRRNEQFF,TGTGCCATCAGTGACTCTGGCGGGAGAAGGAATGAGCAGTTCTTC
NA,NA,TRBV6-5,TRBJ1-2,CASSYEGQNYGYTF,TGTGCCAGCAGTTATGAGGGCCAAAACTATGGCTACACCTTC
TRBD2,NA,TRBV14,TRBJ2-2,CASSQGLAGLNTGELFF,TGTGCCAGCAGCCAGGGACTAGCGGGACTCAACACCGGGGAGCTGTTTTTT
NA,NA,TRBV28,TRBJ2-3,CASTQGSRTDTQYF,TGTGCCAGCACCCAGGGATCTAGAACAGATACGCAGTATTTT
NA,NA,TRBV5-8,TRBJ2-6,CASSWNQGQGANVLTF,TGTGCCAGCAGCTGGAATCAGGGGCAAGGGGCCAACGTCCTGACTTTC
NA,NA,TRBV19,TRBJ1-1,CASNPQGRRNTEAFF,TGTGCCAGTAACCCACAGGGAAGGAGGAACACTGAAGCTTTCTTT
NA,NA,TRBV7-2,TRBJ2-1,CASSVPSGVQFF,TGTGCCAGCAGCGTACCGTCCGGGGTGCAGTTCTTC
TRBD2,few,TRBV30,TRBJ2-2,CAWARLAVTGELFF,TGTGCCTGGGCCAGGCTAGCGGTTACCGGGGAGCTGTTTTTT
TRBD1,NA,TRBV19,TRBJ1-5,CASSGVGQGGQPQHF,TGTGCCAGTAGTGGGGTAGGGCAGGGGGGACAGCCCCAGCATTTT
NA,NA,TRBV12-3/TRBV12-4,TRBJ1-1,CASSSAIRGGAFF,TGTGCCAGCAGTTCCGCGATCCGGGGTGGCGCTTTCTTT
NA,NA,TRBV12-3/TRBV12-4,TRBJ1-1,CASSFQGPEAFF,TGTGCCAGCAGTTTTCAGGGCCCTGAAGCTTTCTTT
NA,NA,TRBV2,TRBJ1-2,CASRPRPENYGYTF,TGTGCCAGCAGACCTAGACCGGAAAACTATGGCTACACCTTC
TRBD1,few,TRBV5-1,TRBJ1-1,CASSSPQGGGTEAFF,TGCGCCAGCAGCTCACCCCAGGGGGGCGGCACTGAAGCTTTCTTT
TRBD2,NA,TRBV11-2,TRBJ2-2,CASSLDLAGNTGELFF,TGTGCCAGCAGCTTAGACCTAGCGGGAAACACCGGGGAGCTGTTTTTT
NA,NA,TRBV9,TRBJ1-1,CASSVADRNTEAFF,TGTGCCAGCAGCGTAGCCGACAGGAACACTGAAGCTTTCTTT
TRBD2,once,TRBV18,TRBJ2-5,CASSPGLAGHGGGQETQYF,TGTGCCAGCTCACCTGGCCTAGCGGGACACGGAGGGGGCCAAGAGACCCAGTACTTC
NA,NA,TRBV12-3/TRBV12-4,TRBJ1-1,CASSLLLKEEAFF,TGTGCCAGCAGTTTACTCCTCAAGGAGGAAGCTTTCTTT
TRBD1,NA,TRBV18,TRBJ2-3,CASSPELDRGSTDTQYF,TGTGCCAGCTCACCAGAACTGGACAGGGGGAGCACAGATACGCAGTATTTT
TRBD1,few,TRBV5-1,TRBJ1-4,CASSLDSSRDRGWKKLFF,TGCGCCAGCAGCTTGGACTCTAGTCGGGACAGGGGATGGAAAAAACTGTTTTTT
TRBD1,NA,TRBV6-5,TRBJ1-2,CASKASGTGNYGYTF,TGTGCCAGCAAAGCCTCCGGGACAGGGAACTATGGCTACACCTTC